The clone carrying this T cell receptor beta chain has just a few counts. The antigen remains unidentified. The time point here: after neoadjuvant nivolumab, at surgical resection. This sample is part of a study of neoadjuvant anti-PD-1 for oral cavity cancer. Study at large: Patients mostly received three to four biweekly nivolumab doses at 3 mg/kg before surgery.

Study findings and constraints: With a few patients per group, TCR findings need larger cohorts. Post-nivolumab, blood T cell clonality was significantly elevated in non-responders.

The germline V gene has CDR1 SQVTM and CDR2 ANQGSEA. The CDR3 contains 11 residues. Most PBMC samples had roughly 0.5 ug input DNA in six replicates. The method was immunoSEQ multiplex PCR; TCRdb's version includes in-frame clones alone and lacks a portion of them. The data contain approximately 10,000 clones, around 64% of them singletons. The sequence was collected from a person aged 40 to 85 with oral cavity squamous cell carcinoma. This chain links TRBV29-1 with TRBJ1-2; D unresolved. The sample was PBMCs, taken after nivolumab (anti-PD-1) treatment. This chain's CDR3 is CRTEEGYGYTF. Here the CDR3 DNA reads TGCCGCACTGAGGAGGGCTATGGCTACACCTTC.